This T cell receptor beta chain derives from a study of beta chain features in type 1 diabetes. General study points: VDJ junctions from patients with type 1 diabetes contained fewer insertions and more deletions.

As every portion of the isolated RNA was reverse transcribed, the sequencing read expressed TCRB transcripts. Produced via immunoSEQ multiplex PCR; TCRdb's table is partial and in-frame only. The sample has about 210,000 clones, about 11% seen once; the top ten hold 1% to 1.5%. V was cut by 2 bases and J by 1 base, with 11 bases left in between. The CDR3 is 15 residues long. The germline CDR1 and CDR2 sequences are MNHNY and SVGAGI (reference sequence). As for this clone: Its matching antigen is unknown.

Input material: central memory CD4+ T cells from blood. The sequence was obtained from a man between 18 and 35 years old in good health. The V call is TRBV6-6, the J call TRBJ1-1; tentative D call: TRBD1 (5 bases). The CDR3 nucleotides read TGTGCCAGCAGTTACGCGGCGACAGCGAACACTGAAGCTTTCTTT. Its protein product is CASSYAATANTEAFF.